This T cell receptor beta chain was identified during a study of CD8 T cells in ankylosing spondylitis (dated by TCRdb to the late 2010s). Regarding the research as a whole: To find TCR variants linked to disease, the study profiled T cell receptor beta repertoires in ankylosing spondylitis patients and healthy donors. The full study cohort comprised around 25 ankylosing spondylitis patients and some 110 healthy donors. Peripheral blood was sampled, and synovial fluid was also collected from ankylosing spondylitis patients. The investigation overall reported the following: Significant enrichment of the disease-linked clones was reported in matched synovial fluid samples from ankylosing spondylitis patients. Some of the motif variants had been reported before in the synovial fluid and blood of reactive arthritis patients, a finding that suggests common disease-initiation mechanisms. A TCR beta motif of several highly homologous amino acid variants appeared characteristic of blood from ankylosing spondylitis patients. The disease-linked clones showed a CD8+ phenotype and occurred at relatively low frequencies in peripheral blood.

Note on this clonotype: Its antigen is still unknown. There are no base qualities to consult, and no much larger clone falls within one base.

TCRdb shows the sequencer as Illumina HiSeq 2500. Quantitative 5'-RACE with molecular barcodes was used to prepare TCR beta libraries. For the original study's pipeline: A new computational method, built on a probabilistic model of VDJ rearrangement, was used to identify disease-linked TCR variants. TCRdb handled the public reads itself, with Q25 trimming in fastp and clone calling in MiXCR, and kept productive beta chains. Here each entry gathers all rows of one CDR3 protein and keeps the most common genes and DNA. These V and J calls rely on TCRdb rather than the paper's analysis. The sample table shows 350,000 to 550,000 distinct CDR3 sequences, and more than 25% are seen once. The ten largest clonotypes hold 0.89% of the sample. Sequencing used blood, either unsorted or a sorted T cell fraction (not recorded which). This clonotype was sampled from a male donor with ankylosing spondylitis.

The bases read TGTGCCAGCAGCTTAGCCTCAAGACTAGCGGGGGTCAAAAACATTCAGTACTTC. Translated, this gives CASSLASRLAGVKNIQYF. The chain is assembled from TRBV13 and TRBJ2-4; 12 of the junction bases match TRBD2. Including the terminal cysteine and phenylalanine, the CDR3 comprises 18 residues. Left in the record is the CDR3 DNA by itself, 54 bases read in frame from the first base. Taken from the germline V gene (reference sequence), the CDR1 and CDR2 loops are PRHDT and FYEKMQ. V and J are trimmed by 1 base and 3 bases, and the gene matches miss 7 bases of the junction.